The 18 T cell receptor beta chains below come from one sample, sequenced in a study of blood T cell repertoires in COVID-19. The protocol was immunoSEQ multiplex PCR, while the TCRdb copy is restricted to in-frame clones and leaves out a portion. The sample comprises some 230,000 clones, around 82% of which are singletons, and around 2% rests with the top ten. Sequenced input: peripheral blood. The receptor set was obtained from a woman in her sixties or seventies with acute or convalescent COVID-19.

This clone has more than one count but fewer than ten. This chain links TRBV12-3 or TRBV12-4 with TRBJ1-2; D not resolved. This CDR3 contains 11 residues. The V and J ends lost 10 bases and 4 bases respectively, with 10 bases between them. The chain's CDR3 is CATRASYGYTF. The DNA of the CDR3 is TGTGCCACCCGAGCTTCCTATGGCTACACCTTC.

The rearrangement joins TRBV9 to TRBJ2-2, with 10 bases that match TRBD1. The CDR3 has 17 amino acids. From germline, CDR1 is SGDLS and CDR2 YYNGEE. V lost 1 base, J lost 6 bases, and 9 bases stayed unmatched. CDR3 amino acids: CASSVHIQGQGPGELFF. The CDR3 DNA reads TGTGCCAGCAGCGTACATATCCAGGGACAGGGGCCCGGGGAGCTGTTTTTT.

The rearrangement uses TRBV6-5 and TRBJ1-1; D not certain. Between the trimmed V and J ends, which lost 4 bases and 3 bases, there was a span of 9 bases. The CDR3 is 13 amino acids. Germline CDR1 MNHEY, CDR2 SVGAGI. In DNA, the CDR3 is TGTGCCAGCAGTTTGGGCCGTTACACTGAAGCTTTCTTT. Protein: CASSLGRYTEAFF.

The chain joins TRBV29-1 to TRBJ1-1; D possibly corresponds to TRBD1 (5 bases). Per germline, CDR1 SQVTM and CDR2 ANQGSEA. V was trimmed by 2 bases and J by 4 bases, leaving 14 bases between them. The CDR3 totals 14 residues. DNA for the CDR3: TGCAGCGTTGAATGGGGGGGAGGTATCACTGAAGCTTTCTTT. Encoded protein: CSVEWGGGITEAFF.

This chain joins TRBV12-3 or TRBV12-4 and TRBJ1-5; D ambiguous. The V end was cut by 3 bases, the J end by 6 bases, with 6 bases between. This CDR3 is built from 12 residues. CDR3 sequence (DNA): TGTGCCAGCAGTTTTTTCAGTCAGCCCCAGCATTTT. Translation: CASSFFSQPQHF.

The chain uses TRBV19 and TRBJ1-3; TRBD1 is a possible D gene (5 bases). This CDR3 has 20 amino acids. CDR1 and CDR2 from the germline V gene are LNHDA and SQIVND (reference sequence). V was cut by 0 bases and J by 0 bases, with 21 bases left in between. The CDR3 is CASSIDGRKLWTHSGNTIYF. CDR3 coding DNA: TGTGCCAGTAGTATAGACGGCCGAAAGCTCTGGACACACTCTGGAAACACCATATATTTT.

This clone was observed many times. The chain links TRBV6-2 or TRBV6-3 to TRBJ2-5; D is unresolved. CDR3 length: 14 residues. The germline gives CDR1 MNHEY, CDR2 SVGEGT. Between the trimmed V and J ends, which lost 2 bases and 5 bases, there was a span of 12 bases. This CDR3 reads CASSYVQVQETQYF. The CDR3 DNA reads as TGTGCCAGCAGTTACGTCCAGGTTCAGGAGACCCAGTACTTC.

V and J are TRBV6-2 or TRBV6-3 and TRBJ1-6, with D maybe TRBD1 (5 bases). V was shortened by 2 bases and J by 9 bases, with 11 bases between the two germline ends. Germline CDR1 is MNHEY and CDR2 is SVGEGT. The CDR3 spans 14 residues. CDR3 loop: CASSYQAGGSPLHF. The CDR3 DNA sequence: TGTGCCAGCAGTTACCAGGCCGGGGGTTCACCCCTCCACTTT.

V and J are TRBV21-1 and TRBJ1-1; TRBD1, the D gene given by the table, was not confirmed from the DNA. TRBV21-1 is a pseudogene locus. This CDR3 is built from 13 residues. In DNA form, the CDR3 reads TGTGCCAGCAGCAAATTCGGGACAGGTGAAGCTTTCTTT. It specifies CASSKFGTGEAFF.

This clone was seen just once. This sequence joins TRBV28 and TRBJ2-7; TRBD1 aligns across 9 bases. The CDR3 spans 14 residues. The J segment lost 4 bases and the V segment lost 4 bases, leaving 5 bases of the junction unmatched. Germline assignment: CDR1 MDHEN and CDR2 SYDVKM. CDR3 protein: CASSSGTGIYEQYF. Written as DNA, the CDR3 is TGTGCCAGCAGTTCCGGGACAGGGATTTACGAGCAGTACTTC.

The chain recombines TRBV11-2 with TRBJ1-6; possibly TRBD1 for D (6 bases). Between the trimmed V and J ends, which lost 0 bases and 6 bases, there was a span of 6 bases. Germline loops: CDR1 SGHAT, CDR2 FQNNGV. The CDR3 has 14 residues. The CDR3 DNA reads TGTGCCAGCAGCTTAGACAGGGGTAATTCACCCCTCCACTTT. Translation gives CASSLDRGNSPLHF.

The chain carries TRBV5-6 and TRBJ1-5; D is perhaps TRBD1 (6 bases). There are 14 residues in the CDR3. The V gene's germline CDR1 is SGHDT and CDR2 YYEEEE. Deletions cut 0 bases from V and 5 bases from J, with 9 bases between. The CDR3 reads CASSLGAGDQPQHF. CDR3 nucleotide sequence: TGTGCCAGCAGCTTGGGGGCAGGGGATCAGCCCCAGCATTTT.

The V call is TRBV3-1 (or the pseudogene TRBV3-2), the J call TRBJ1-2; maybe TRBD1 (6 bases). The V gene's germline CDR1 is LGHDT and CDR2 YNNKEL (reference sequence). Trimming removed 4 bases at V and 2 bases at J, with 11 bases between. CDR3 size: 14 residues. The CDR3 DNA sequence: TGTGCCAGCAGCCCGCGACAGGAGAACTATGGCTACACCTTC. Protein sequence: CASSPRQENYGYTF.

The chain is built from TRBV7-9 and TRBJ1-1; 7 bases agree with TRBD1. This CDR3 region has 18 residues. V lost 4 bases and J lost 2; bases outside the gene matches: 16. Germline lookup yields CDR1 SEHNR and CDR2 FQNEAQ (reference sequence). CDR3 sequence reads: CASSSNLKQGITNTEAFF. CDR3 nucleotide sequence: TGTGCCAGCAGCTCTAACCTAAAACAGGGGATCACTAACACTGAAGCTTTCTTT.

The chain combines TRBV7-2 with TRBJ1-4; no firm D call. Germline CDR1 SGHTA, CDR2 FQGNSA. The V and J ends lost 6 bases and 2 bases respectively, with 13 bases between them. The CDR3 covers 15 residues. CDR3 protein: CASSTRTGTNEKLFF. CDR3 nucleotides: TGTGCCAGCAGTACTCGGACTGGGACTAATGAAAAACTGTTTTTT.

V and J are TRBV6-5 and TRBJ2-1, with D unclear. Looked up from germline, CDR1 is MNHEY and CDR2 is SVGAGI. V dropped 4 bases and J dropped 4 bases, with 11 bases sitting between them. CDR3 length equals 14 residues. CDR3 nucleotides: TGTGCCAGCAGTTTCGCGTCACAGTACAATGAGCAGTTCTTC. This codes for CASSFASQYNEQFF.

Only a few counts were recorded for this clone. V and J are TRBV9 and TRBJ1-2; D gene ambiguous. Germline V CDR1 and CDR2: SGDLS, YYNGEE. This CDR3 is 15 amino acids long. The V end lost 0 bases, the J end lost 4 bases, and 13 bases lay between the germline ends. The CDR3 here is CASSVGAPGLYGYTF. CDR3 sequence (DNA): TGTGCCAGCAGCGTAGGAGCACCCGGACTCTATGGCTACACCTTC.

The chain carries TRBV6-5 and TRBJ1-2; D not resolved. The CDR3 loop spans 12 amino acids. Germline loops: CDR1 MNHEY, CDR2 SVGAGI. The germline V and J ends were trimmed by 10 bases and 5 bases, with 14 bases remaining between them. DNA of the CDR3: TGTGCCACCGCCAGGTCAGATTATGGCTACACCTTC. As protein: CATARSDYGYTF.